This is a list of T cell receptor beta chains from one sample in a study of cytomegalovirus exposure and HLA in healthy donors. Sequencing was performed with immunoSEQ multiplex PCR; in TCRdb, only in-frame clones are kept and a portion is missing. The sample has more than 90,000 clones; nearly 80% are singletons. The sequencing sample was made of PBMCs. Receptors were obtained from a woman in her thirties or forties in good health and CMV-seronegative. CDR3s include the opening cysteine and the closing phenylalanine or tryptophan. The D gene is left open where the match is weak. The listing skips clone size in some rows; elsewhere it reads once, few, many or a size class.

length,V,D,size,J,DNA,CDR3
16,TRBV19,TRBD1,NA,TRBJ1-5,TGTGCCAGTAATAGGGACAGGGTTTCTGCTAATCAGCCCCAGCATTTT,CASNRDRVSANQPQHF
16,TRBV5-1,TRBD2,few,TRBJ2-2,TGCGCCAGCAGATCCGGGACTAGCGGACTTACCGGGGAGCTGTTTTTT,CASRSGTSGLTGELFF
15,TRBV7-9,NA,NA,TRBJ2-3,TGTGCCAGCAGCTTAGTGGGGACTAGCACAGATACGCAGTATTTT,CASSLVGTSTDTQYF
14,TRBV6-4,NA,NA,TRBJ2-3,TGTGCCAGCAGTCCCCGGGGGAGCACAGATACGCAGTATTTT,CASSPRGSTDTQYF
18,TRBV11-2,NA,NA,TRBJ2-3,TGTGCCAGCAGCTTTCCTGATCGGGAATCAGGGGCCACAGATACGCAGTATTTT,CASSFPDRESGATDTQYF
14,TRBV6-1,TRBD2,NA,TRBJ2-3,TGTGCCAGCAGTGATGGACTAGCGACAGATACGCAGTATTTT,CASSDGLATDTQYF
17,TRBV5-4,TRBD2,NA,TRBJ2-1,TGTGCCAGCAGCTTGGCAGCGGGAGGGCCGCGGGGCAATGAGCAGTTCTTC,CASSLAAGGPRGNEQFF
16,TRBV6-4,NA,NA,TRBJ2-1,TGTGCCAGCAGTGACTCGGATACGGGGGAAAGCAATGAGCAGTTCTTC,CASSDSDTGESNEQFF
15,TRBV9,TRBD1,NA,TRBJ1-2,TGTGCCAGCAGCCCAGGACAGGGGCGCACGAGTGGCTACACCTTC,CASSPGQGRTSGYTF
14,TRBV27,NA,once,TRBJ2-7,TGTGCCAGCCAGTTGGGCCTCTCGGCGGGCGAGCAGTACTTC,CASQLGLSAGEQYF
16,TRBV28,NA,NA,TRBJ1-1,TGTGCCAGCAGTAAAAGGTACGGGGTTGCGAGCACTGAAGCTTTCTTT,CASSKRYGVASTEAFF
13,TRBV5-4,NA,NA,TRBJ2-1,TGTGCCAGCAGCACCCCCCGGAGGGATGAGCAGTTCTTC,CASSTPRRDEQFF
15,TRBV9,TRBD1,NA,TRBJ2-7,TGTGCCAGCAGCCGTGGACAGGGGGTCCTGTACGAGCAGTACTTC,CASSRGQGVLYEQYF
11,TRBV29-1,NA,NA,TRBJ1-2,TGCAGCGTCTCTACGGGGGGGGGCTACACCTTC,CSVSTGGGYTF
16,TRBV5-8,TRBD2,NA,TRBJ2-3,TGTGCCAGCAGCGGGTTACTAGCGGGCGCGGCAGATACGCAGTATTTT,CASSGLLAGAADTQYF
15,TRBV4-1,NA,NA,TRBJ1-1,TGCGCCAGCAGCCAAGATTTAACAGGGCACACTGAAGCTTTCTTT,CASSQDLTGHTEAFF
15,TRBV2,NA,NA,TRBJ2-2,TGTGCCAGCAGTGACGGGCTCCGAAGCAACGGGGAGCCGTTTTTT,CASSDGLRSNGEPFF
11,TRBV19,NA,few,TRBJ2-1,TGTGCCGTACGGGAGAGCAATGAGCAGTTCTTC,CAVRESNEQFF
16,TRBV9,TRBD2,once,TRBJ2-7,TGTGCCAGCAGCAGAGCCGGGACTAGCGGCTCCTACGAGCAGTACTTC,CASSRAGTSGSYEQYF
17,TRBV5-6,TRBD1,once,TRBJ2-3,TGTGCCAGCAGCTTGCACAGGGGGACTTTTAGCACAGATACGCAGTATTTT,CASSLHRGTFSTDTQYF
14,TRBV7-6,TRBD1,few,TRBJ2-7,TGTGCCAGCAGCTTCGGGACAGGGGCCGGCGAGCAGTACTTC,CASSFGTGAGEQYF
13,TRBV2,NA,NA,TRBJ1-1,TGTGCCAGCAGGGACAGACCGGGGACTGAAGCTTTCTTT,CASRDRPGTEAFF
15,TRBV19,TRBD1,NA,TRBJ2-7,TGTGCCAGTAGTATAGGAGGGGGCTTAACCTACGAGCAGTACTTC,CASSIGGGLTYEQYF
17,TRBV27,NA,NA,TRBJ1-3,TGTGCCAGCAGATCCCTCGGAGGGATTTTCTCTGGAAACACCATATATTTT,CASRSLGGIFSGNTIYF
13,TRBV19,NA,NA,TRBJ1-1,TGTGCCAGTAGTATTCGGGGGATGGGTGAAGCTTTCTTT,CASSIRGMGEAFF
15,TRBV5-1,NA,NA,TRBJ2-3,TGCGCCAGCACCTTGGGCAGGGGCGGCCCAGATACGCAGTATTTT,CASTLGRGGPDTQYF
16,TRBV27,NA,NA,TRBJ2-1,TGTGCCAGCAGTTCTCTTTTTGGGAGCTCCTACAATGAGCAGTTCTTC,CASSSLFGSSYNEQFF
14,TRBV19,NA,NA,TRBJ1-2,TGTGCCAGTAGTATGGATCGGGATGGCTATGGCTACACCTTC,CASSMDRDGYGYTF
19,TRBV28,NA,NA,TRBJ2-7,TGTGCCAGTAACACCGCAAGGGGGCTAGCGGGTGGCGGGGCATACGAGCAGTACTTC,CASNTARGLAGGGAYEQYF
14,TRBV7-8,NA,NA,TRBJ1-6,TGTGCCAGCAGCTTGACAGGCTATAATTCACCCCTCCACTTT,CASSLTGYNSPLHF
16,TRBV11-3,TRBD1,NA,TRBJ1-5,TGTGCCAGCAGCTTAGCGACAGGGGGCGAGCCGGGGCCCCAGCATTTT,CASSLATGGEPGPQHF
14,TRBV6-5,TRBD1,NA,TRBJ2-7,TGTGCCAGCAGTTCGACAGGGGGCTCCTACGAGCAGTACTTC,CASSSTGGSYEQYF
13,TRBV5-1,NA,NA,TRBJ1-2,TGCGCCAGCAGCTTGGCCCAGGACTATGGCTACACCTTC,CASSLAQDYGYTF
16,TRBV21-1,NA,NA,TRBJ2-7,TGTGCCAGCAGCAAACGGTCACGGGAGGGCCCCGACGAGCAGTACTTC,CASSKRSREGPDEQYF
13,TRBV6-5,TRBD1,NA,TRBJ1-2,TGTGCCAGCAGAGGACAGGGCGGCTATGGCTACACCTTC,CASRGQGGYGYTF
16,TRBV19,TRBD2,NA,TRBJ2-3,TGTGCCAGTAGTATGGGGACTAGCGGGTACACAGATACGCAGTATTTT,CASSMGTSGYTDTQYF
13,TRBV11-3,NA,NA,TRBJ1-1,TGTGCCAGCAGCTTTCTGTCGGGCACTGAAGCTTTCTTT,CASSFLSGTEAFF
17,TRBV4-1,NA,few,TRBJ2-7,TGCGCCAGCAGCCAAGACCCGATCATGACTTCGTCCTACGAGCAGTACTTC,CASSQDPIMTSSYEQYF
15,TRBV2,NA,NA,TRBJ1-1,TGTGCCAGCAGTTATACCAGGGGTTGGAACACTGAAGCTTTCTTT,CASSYTRGWNTEAFF
15,TRBV5-8,NA,NA,TRBJ2-7,TGTGCCAGCAGCCTTGGACAAGTTCTCCTCTACGAGCAGTACTTC,CASSLGQVLLYEQYF
12,TRBV29-1,NA,NA,TRBJ1-1,TGCAGCGTTGCCGTATCGAACACTGAAGCTTTCTTT,CSVAVSNTEAFF
16,TRBV5-6,TRBD1,NA,TRBJ2-1,TGTGCCAGCAGCTTGGCCCGGGACAGCCGTTACAATGAGCAGTTCTTC,CASSLARDSRYNEQFF
15,TRBV4-2,TRBD1,medium-sized,TRBJ2-6,TGTGCCAGCAGCCGGGACAGCTCTGGGGCCAACGTCCTGACTTTC,CASSRDSSGANVLTF
15,TRBV28,NA,NA,TRBJ1-3,TGTGCCAGCAGTAAAAGGGGTCCCTCTGGAAACACCATATATTTT,CASSKRGPSGNTIYF
15,TRBV5-6,NA,NA,TRBJ2-4,TGTGCCAGCAGCTTGCAAGGGGTGCTCAGCAACATTCAGTACTTC,CASSLQGVLSNIQYF
14,TRBV5-6,NA,NA,TRBJ2-7,TGTGCCAGCAGCTTGGTGGGGAGATCCTACGAGCAGTACTTC,CASSLVGRSYEQYF
18,TRBV6-1,NA,NA,TRBJ2-3,TGTGCCAGCAGTGTTGCCCGAGGAGGACCCCGACCCACAGATACGCAGTATTTT,CASSVARGGPRPTDTQYF
15,TRBV6-1,TRBD1,NA,TRBJ2-7,TGTGCCAGCAGACCTATGGGGACAGGGCCCAACGAGCAGTACTTC,CASRPMGTGPNEQYF
17,TRBV27,NA,NA,TRBJ1-1,TGTGCCAGCAGCTCACCGGGCGGGACCCTATGGCACGCTGAAGCTTTCTTT,CASSSPGGTLWHAEAFF